The 24 T cell receptor beta chains below all came from one sample that was sequenced in a study of OX40 agonist ivuxolimab in advanced cancers. Sequencing was performed with immunoSEQ multiplex PCR; in TCRdb, only in-frame clones are kept and a portion is missing. The table lists about 79,000 clones, 88% of them singletons. This sample comprised CD4+ or CD8+ T cells sorted from blood, obtained in a trial of the OX40 agonist ivuxolimab. All receptors derive from an adult with an advanced solid tumor such as melanoma, head and neck, liver or kidney cancer.

The chain carries TRBV29-1 and TRBJ2-7; D gene unclear. The CDR3 contains 13 residues. V was pared by 4 bases and J by 6 bases, with 16 bases between. Germline CDR1 reads SQVTM; CDR2 reads ANQGSEA. CDR3 sequence: CSVGTPLTSEQYF. The CDR3 region has the DNA TGCAGCGTTGGGACCCCGTTGACCTCCGAGCAGTACTTC.

This clone was observed a single time. V usage is TRBV11-2 and J usage is TRBJ2-1; 8 bases agree with TRBD2. Germline V gene data show CDR1 as SGHAT and CDR2 as FQNNGV. Trimming took 2 bases from V and 4 from J; bases not matched to a gene: 7. The CDR3 is 16 amino acids. CDR3: CASSLSASGFYNEQFF. The CDR3 DNA sequence: TGTGCCAGCAGCTTATCGGCTAGCGGGTTTTACAATGAGCAGTTCTTC.

This CDR3 reads CASSPRGQGDNEQFF. CDR3 bases: TGTGCCAGCAGTCCCCGGGGACAGGGGGACAATGAGCAGTTCTTC. The chain employs TRBV27 and TRBJ2-1; 11 bases match TRBD1. V shed 5 bases, J shed 5 bases, and the junction held 5 bases outside the gene matches. Germline values: CDR1 MNHEY, CDR2 SMNVEV (reference sequence). There are 15 residues in the CDR3.

The sample holds one count of this clone. The gene calls are TRBV7-3 and TRBJ2-1; the match to TRBD2 covers 8 bases. This CDR3 spans 15 amino acids. With 2 bases clipped from V and 1 base from J, the junction kept 1 base outside the gene matches. Germline CDR1 SGHTA, CDR2 FQGTGA. CDR3 sequence (DNA): TGTGCCAGCAGCTTATCGGGAGGGTCCTACAATGAGCAGTTCTTC. Translating gives CASSLSGGSYNEQFF.

The chain employs TRBV4-2 and TRBJ2-5; D gene unclear. Deletions cut 8 bases from V and 2 bases from J, with 3 bases between. This CDR3 region has 10 residues. Germline lookup yields CDR1 LGHNA and CDR2 YNFKEQ. The CDR3 region is CASGQETQYF. CDR3 nucleotides: TGTGCCAGCGGGCAAGAGACCCAGTACTTC.

The rearrangement joins TRBV11-2 to TRBJ2-1, with 7 bases fitting TRBD1. Looked up from germline, CDR1 is SGHAT and CDR2 is FQNNGV. This CDR3 is 15 amino acids long. V was pared by 1 base and J by 2 bases, with 2 bases of the junction left unmatched. CDR3 bases: TGTGCCAGCAGCTTAGCCCAGGGGGCCTACAATGAGCAGTTCTTC. Protein product: CASSLAQGAYNEQFF.

This clone was seen just once. The chain carries TRBV21-1 and TRBJ2-3; the D call in the table, TRBD2, was not verified against the DNA. TRBV21-1 is a pseudogene. This CDR3 has 17 amino acids. The CDR3 bases are TGTGCCAGCGCGCAACTTATAGCGCGAAAGGCCCAAGATACGCAGTATTTT. This encodes CASAQLIARKAQDTQYF.

The chain links TRBV28 to TRBJ1-5, with a possible D match to TRBD1 (5 bases). Deletions cut 1 base from V and 0 bases from J, with 10 bases between. Per the germline V gene, CDR1 is MDHEN and CDR2 is SYDVKM. CDR3 length: 16 residues. CDR3 residues: CASSLYGGTSNQPQHF. The DNA for the CDR3 is TGTGCCAGCAGTTTATATGGGGGGACTAGCAATCAGCCCCAGCATTTT.

V and J are TRBV5-1 and TRBJ2-7, with D maybe TRBD2 (6 bases). The V end lost 0 bases, the J end lost 6 bases, and 16 bases lay between the germline ends. The germline CDR1 and CDR2 sequences are SGHRS and YFSETQ. CDR3 length: 15 amino acids. This CDR3 reads CASSLAPGVLSEQYF. CDR3 sequence (DNA): TGCGCCAGCAGCTTGGCCCCGGGGGTTTTAAGCGAGCAGTACTTC. Full variable domain (outside the CDR3, taken from reference TRBV5-1 and TRBJ2-7): KAGVTQTPRYLIKTRGQQVTLSCSPISGHRSVSWYQQTPGQGLQFLFEYFSETQRNKGNFPGRFSGRQFSNSRSEMNVSTLELGDSALYLCASSLAPGVLSEQYFGPGTRLTVT.

The chain combines TRBV9 with TRBJ1-4; weak D call: TRBD1 (6 bases). V was shortened by 0 bases and J by 6 bases, with 12 bases between the two germline ends. The length of the CDR3 is 15 residues. The germline CDR1 and CDR2 sequences are SGDLS and YYNGEE. The CDR3 loop reads CASSVAGGLHEKLFF. The CDR3, as DNA: TGTGCCAGCAGCGTAGCTGGGGGGCTCCATGAAAAACTGTTTTTT.

The chain uses TRBV5-5 and TRBJ2-1; TRBD1 is a possible D gene (6 bases). CDR1 is SGHKS, CDR2 YYEKEE, per germline (reference sequence). The CDR3 consists of 14 residues. With 3 bases removed from V and 1 base from J, the gap between germline ends came to 8 bases. CDR3 bases: TGTGCCAGCAGCTCGGACAGTTCCTACAATGAGCAGTTCTTC. Translating it yields CASSSDSSYNEQFF.

The chain links TRBV6-6 to TRBJ1-1; 7 nucleotides align to TRBD1. Germline V CDR1 and CDR2: MNHNY, SVGAGI (reference sequence). Trimming at V came to 5 bases and at J to 4 bases, leaving 10 bases not matched to a gene. This CDR3 comprises 15 residues. The CDR3 here is CASSTDRQGRTEAFF. The CDR3 nucleotides are TGTGCCAGCAGTACCGATCGACAGGGCCGCACTGAAGCTTTCTTT.

The genes are TRBV7-9 and TRBJ2-6; 8 bases agree with TRBD2. Germline-derived CDR1 and CDR2 are SEHNR and FQNEAQ (reference sequence). The CDR3 extends over 16 amino acids. V lost 2 bases, J lost 2 bases, and 2 bases stayed unmatched. The CDR3 bases are TGTGCCAGCAGCTTAACGGGAGGGCCTGGGGCCAACGTCCTGACTTTC. It yields the protein CASSLTGGPGANVLTF.

The rearrangement joins TRBV28 to TRBJ1-2, with D hard to call. The length of the CDR3 is 12 residues. Trimming removed 6 bases at V and 7 bases at J, with 12 bases between. Germline V gene data show CDR1 as MDHEN and CDR2 as SYDVKM. The CDR3 DNA sequence: TGTGCCAGCAGACCCCCCGGCCCTGGCTACACCTTC. Translated: CASRPPGPGYTF.

The rearrangement joins TRBV28 to TRBJ2-1, with 7 bases aligning to TRBD2. There are 16 residues in the CDR3. The trim removed 4 bases at V and 8 bases at J, leaving 14 bases unmatched. Germline CDR1 is MDHEN and CDR2 is SYDVKM. The CDR3 nucleotides read TGTGCCAGCAGTTCTCCAGGCGGGAGATTCGGGGATGAGCAGTTCTTC. Residues: CASSSPGGRFGDEQFF.

The chain combines TRBV5-8 with TRBJ1-2, with unresolved D. The germline V gene has CDR1 SGHTS and CDR2 YDEGEE. The ends were cut back, 4 bases at V and 2 bases at J, with 3 bases in the middle. The length of the CDR3 is 11 residues. Here the CDR3 DNA reads TGTGCCAGCAGCCCGAACTATGGCTACACCTTC. Translated, it gives CASSPNYGYTF.

This clone appeared once. The gene calls are TRBV11-2 and TRBJ1-1; D perhaps matches TRBD1 (5 bases). The germline V and J ends were trimmed by 2 bases and 11 bases, with 21 bases remaining between them. CDR1 and CDR2 (germline): SGHAT, FQNNGV. This CDR3 region has 15 residues. CDR3 coding DNA: TGTGCCAGCAGCTTACGGGGTCGGGACGTGGGAGGGGCTTTCTTT. It is translated as CASSLRGRDVGGAFF.

The chain carries TRBV30 and TRBJ1-1; 7 nucleotides match TRBD1. Germline assignment: CDR1 GTSNPN and CDR2 SVGIG (reference sequence). J was trimmed by 4 bases and V by 3 bases; bases with no gene match: 5. The CDR3 covers 13 residues. The CDR3 region has the DNA TGTGCCTGGAGCGTGACAGGGTTCACTGAAGCTTTCTTT. Protein product: CAWSVTGFTEAFF.

The chain couples TRBV5-1 to TRBJ1-2; perhaps TRBD1 as D (6 bases). Germline V gene data show CDR1 as SGHRS and CDR2 as YFSETQ. V lost 4 bases to trimming and J lost 0 bases, with 10 bases between them. The CDR3 covers 14 residues. CDR3 region: CASSRDNPNYGYTF. The DNA for the CDR3 is TGCGCCAGCAGCCGGGACAACCCTAACTATGGCTACACCTTC.

CDR3 nucleotide sequence: TGTGCCAGCAGTTACTCAACAGGGGTGGCCTACGAGCAGTACTTC. Its protein is CASSYSTGVAYEQYF. The chain has TRBV6-6 and TRBJ2-7; TRBD1 aligns across 7 bases. Germline V CDR1 and CDR2: MNHNY, SVGAGI (reference sequence). This CDR3 is built from 15 residues. Germline trimming cut 0 bases from V and 2 bases from J; bases unmatched to any gene: 4.

This sequence joins TRBV28 and TRBJ2-6; 12 nucleotides align to TRBD1. The germline V gene has CDR1 MDHEN and CDR2 SYDVKM. The CDR3 length is 18 residues. V lost 6 bases, J lost 3 bases, and 9 bases stayed unmatched. The CDR3 reads CASRPGTGGVGGANVLTF. In nucleotides, the CDR3 is TGTGCCAGCAGGCCCGGGACAGGGGGCGTCGGTGGGGCCAACGTCCTGACTTTC.

V usage is TRBV7-8 and J usage is TRBJ1-2; no firm D call. CDR1 and CDR2 (germline): SGHVS, FQNEAQ. The CDR3 extends over 13 amino acids. Deletions cut 5 bases from V and 1 base from J, with 8 bases between. The CDR3 protein is CASSLQINYGYTF. CDR3 nucleotides: TGTGCCAGCAGCCTACAGATTAACTATGGCTACACCTTC. Complete variable domain (other parts from reference TRBV7-8 and TRBJ1-2): GAGVSQSPRYKVAKRGQDVALRCDPISGHVSLFWYQQALGQGPEFLTYFQNEAQLDKSGLPSDRFFAERPEGSVSTLKIQRTQQEDSAVYLCASSLQINYGYTFGSGTRLTVV.

The CDR3: CASSSTGSQETQYF. In nucleotides, the CDR3 is TGTGCCAGCAGCTCAACAGGGAGCCAAGAGACCCAGTACTTC. This sequence joins TRBV11-2 and TRBJ2-5; possible D gene TRBD1, 6 bases. V lost 4 bases and J lost 1, with 10 bases in between. This CDR3 is built from 14 residues. Germline CDR1 SGHAT, CDR2 FQNNGV.

This clone has only one observation. The rearrangement joins TRBV11-3 to TRBJ2-2; D not resolved. CDR1 SGHNT and CDR2 YENEEA come from the germline V gene. The CDR3 spans 13 residues. Trimming left V 9 bases short and J 1 base short, with 9 bases between. The CDR3 loop is CASTTGNTGELFF. The CDR3 nucleotides read TGTGCCAGTACGACGGGGAACACCGGGGAGCTGTTTTTT.